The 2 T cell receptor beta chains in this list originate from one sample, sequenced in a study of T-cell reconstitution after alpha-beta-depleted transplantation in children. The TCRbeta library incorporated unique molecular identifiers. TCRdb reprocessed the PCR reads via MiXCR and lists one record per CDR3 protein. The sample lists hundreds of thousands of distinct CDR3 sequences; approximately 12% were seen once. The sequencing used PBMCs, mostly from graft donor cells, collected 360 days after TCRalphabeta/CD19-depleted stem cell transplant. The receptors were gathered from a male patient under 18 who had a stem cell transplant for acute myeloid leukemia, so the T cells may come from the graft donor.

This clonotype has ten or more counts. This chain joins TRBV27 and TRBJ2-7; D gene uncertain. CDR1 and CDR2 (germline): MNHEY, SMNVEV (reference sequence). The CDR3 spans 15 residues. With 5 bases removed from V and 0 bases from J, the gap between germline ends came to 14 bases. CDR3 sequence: CASSPSRISSYEQYF. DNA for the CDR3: TGTGCCAGCAGTCCCTCAAGGATTAGCTCCTACGAGCAGTACTTC.

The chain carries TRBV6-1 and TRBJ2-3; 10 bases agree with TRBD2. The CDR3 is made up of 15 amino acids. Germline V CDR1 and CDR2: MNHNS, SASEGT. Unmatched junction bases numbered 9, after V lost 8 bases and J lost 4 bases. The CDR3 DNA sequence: TGTGCCAGCGTGGGCCTAGCGGGAGTCCCAGATACGCAGTATTTT. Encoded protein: CASVGLAGVPDTQYF.